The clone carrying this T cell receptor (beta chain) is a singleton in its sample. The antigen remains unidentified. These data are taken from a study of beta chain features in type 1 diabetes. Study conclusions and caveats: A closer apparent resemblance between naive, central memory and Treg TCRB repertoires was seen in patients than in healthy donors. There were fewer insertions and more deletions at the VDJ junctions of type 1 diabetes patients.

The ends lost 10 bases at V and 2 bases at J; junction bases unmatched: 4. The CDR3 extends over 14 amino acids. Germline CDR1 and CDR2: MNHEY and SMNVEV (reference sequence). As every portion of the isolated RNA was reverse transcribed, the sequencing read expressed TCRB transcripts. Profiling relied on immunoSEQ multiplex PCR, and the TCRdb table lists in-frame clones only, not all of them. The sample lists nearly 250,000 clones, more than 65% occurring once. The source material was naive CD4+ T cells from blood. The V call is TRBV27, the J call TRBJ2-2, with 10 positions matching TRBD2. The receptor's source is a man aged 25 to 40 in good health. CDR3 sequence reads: CATWTSGNTGELFF. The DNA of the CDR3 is TGTGCCACCTGGACTAGCGGCAACACCGGGGAGCTGTTTTTT.